The subject of this entry is one T cell receptor beta chain. What this receptor recognizes is not known. Base qualities are not provided; no much larger clone lies one nucleotide away. This sample was included in a study of shared T cell receptors in the human thymus (dated by TCRdb to the early 2020s). About the study as a whole: The study examined how self-reactive, shared T-cell receptor alpha chains are generated in the human thymus.

Libraries were prepared through the immunoSEQ multiplex PCR assay. TCRdb holds this immuneACCESS table with in-frame rearrangements only. Some clones are missing; in checked studies, unresolved V genes explain under half, and the rest has no known cause. The sample records hundreds of thousands of clones, about four fifths of which are singletons. The top ten hold around 0.013% of the sample. From the cysteine through the phenylalanine, the CDR3 covers 15 amino acids. Of the read, only the CDR3 DNA is kept; its 45 bases are in frame from base 1. At the junction V is shortened by 6 bases and J by 4 bases; bases outside the gene matches: 9. The germline V gene supplies CDR1 MNHGY and CDR2 SAAAGT. The same data also contributed to another study, on human thymus T cells. According to the second study: Donors were immunologically healthy infants undergoing open corrective cardiac surgery for congenital heart defects in Finland. The thymus tissue came from surgical resects taken out during corrective cardiac surgery. Biased V and J gene segment usage appeared to be present in both thymic and peripheral blood repertoires. Highly overlapping thymic TCR repertoires among unrelated individuals were reported in the related research. The study described the TCR alpha and beta repertoires in about eight infant thymus samples and a few matching peripheral blood samples. The infant donors were roughly 7 to 244 days old, and the cohort included a handful of males and two females. Thymocytes were freed from the tissue by mechanical means and kept at -70 degrees C as pellets of roughly 9.5-31 million cells. A QIAsymphony instrument was used to extract genomic DNA from frozen cell pellets. The immunoSEQ multiplex PCR assay was used to amplify the TCRB and TCRAD loci from a standardized amount of quality-controlled genomic DNA. The amplicons spanned the V(D)J region and were long enough to cover the CDR3 and allow V and J genes to be identified. Through the commercial immunoSEQ service, the amplicons were sequenced on an Illumina platform. Corrections for primer bias and sequencing errors followed previously described methods, while TCRAD and TCRB definitions were based on the IMGT database. Repertoires were analysed with immunoSEQ Analyzer 3.0 and VDJTools, covering basic statistics, V/J segment usage, diversity estimates, rarefaction and pairwise overlap. Diversity was estimated using the Chao1, ChaoE, Efron-Thisted, Shannon and inverse Simpson indices, and was also estimated on datasets down-sampled to the size of the smallest sample. Repertoire overlap was assessed by strict matching of CDR3 nucleotide sequence, V gene and J gene, and clustering was done by Jaccard-based multidimensional scaling. Thymus samples yielded on average about 810,000 unique TCRB clonotypes, compared with about 80,000 from blood samples.

Recombination linked TRBV6-8 to TRBJ2-1; TRBD2 matches 7 bases in the middle. The source is a boy younger than two with a congenital heart defect. Donor details come from another sample of the same person, matched by shared clones. Source material: thymocytes. In nucleotide form, the sequence is TGTGCCAGCAGCCCCACTAGCGCAGGGTACAATGAGCAGTTCTTC. This translates into CASSPTSAGYNEQFF.